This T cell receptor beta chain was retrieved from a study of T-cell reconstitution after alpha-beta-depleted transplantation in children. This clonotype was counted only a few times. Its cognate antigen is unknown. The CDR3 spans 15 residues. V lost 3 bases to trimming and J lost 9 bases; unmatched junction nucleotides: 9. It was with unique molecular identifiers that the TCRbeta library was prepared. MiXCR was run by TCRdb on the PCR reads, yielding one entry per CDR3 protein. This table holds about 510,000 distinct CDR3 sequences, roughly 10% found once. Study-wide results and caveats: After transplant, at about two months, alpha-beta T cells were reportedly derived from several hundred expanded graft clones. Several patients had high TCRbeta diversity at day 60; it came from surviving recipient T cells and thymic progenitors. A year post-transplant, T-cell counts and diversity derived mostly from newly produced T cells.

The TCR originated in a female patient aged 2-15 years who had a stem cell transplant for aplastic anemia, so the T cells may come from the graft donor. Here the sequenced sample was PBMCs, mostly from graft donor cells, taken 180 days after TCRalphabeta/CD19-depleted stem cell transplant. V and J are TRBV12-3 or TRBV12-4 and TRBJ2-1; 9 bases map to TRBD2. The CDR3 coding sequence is TGTGCCAGCAGTTTTCTTGCGGGAGGGAGAAGTGAGCAGTTCTTC. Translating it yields CASSFLAGGRSEQFF.